This TCR beta chain was identified in a study of spatial heterogeneity in lung cancer. TCRdb called the 5' RACE reads again in MiXCR, with one record for every CDR3 protein. Of about 87,000 distinct CDR3 sequences in the sample, approximately 19% are singletons; the top ten hold 20% to 25%. Time point specified: blood at routine non-recurrence follow-up after resection. The source is a male donor with early-stage non-small cell lung cancer. Specimen: PBMCs, collected at follow-up.

The CDR3 region has the DNA TGTGCCATCAGTGATCCCGGGACCCAAAATTCACCCCTCCACTTT. Residues: CAISDPGTQNSPLHF. The V gene is TRBV10-3, the J gene TRBJ1-6, with D possibly TRBD1 on 5 matching bases. CDR1 and CDR2 from the germline V gene are ENHRY and SYGVKD. This CDR3 has 15 residues. Trimming removed 3 bases at V and 7 bases at J, with 13 bases between.